A selection of T cell receptor beta chains follows, all from one sample in a study of T cell responses to AZD1222 COVID-19 vaccine. Profiled with immunoSEQ multiplex PCR; TCRdb holds only in-frame clones, not every one. The sample has about 68,000 clones, roughly 85% seen once. Sequencing was performed on peripheral blood, taken on day 0 of AZD1222 vaccination. The receptors derive from an adult in good health. Each CDR3 is given with its conserved first and last residue. A D gene is named only where the DNA matches it firmly. A clone size is listed for some rows: how often the clone was seen (once, few, many), or a class if it is expanded.

clone_size,j_call,v_call,d_call,cdr3_aa,cdr3_nt
medium-sized,TRBJ2-7,TRBV28,.,CASSFPDGYEQYF,TGTGCCAGCAGTTTCCCGGACGGCTACGAGCAGTACTTC
once,TRBJ2-1,TRBV7-8,TRBD2,CASVDPGTSGTIAEQFF,TGTGCCAGCGTAGACCCGGGGACTAGCGGGACTATTGCTGAGCAGTTCTTC
.,TRBJ1-2,TRBV4-2,.,CASSQELGSGYTF,TGTGCCAGCAGCCAAGAATTGGGGAGTGGCTACACCTTC
.,TRBJ1-6,TRBV7-9,.,CASSPPGTRTSPLHF,TGTGCCAGCAGCCCCCCCGGGACCCGGACGTCACCCCTCCACTTT
.,TRBJ1-1,TRBV3-1/TRBV3-2,.,CASTYRGAKGTEAFF,TGTGCCAGCACGTACCGCGGGGCCAAGGGCACTGAAGCTTTCTTT
.,TRBJ1-1,TRBV12-3/TRBV12-4,TRBD1,CASSLSGGTEAFF,TGTGCCAGCAGTTTATCAGGGGGCACTGAAGCTTTCTTT
.,TRBJ1-2,TRBV24-1,.,CATSGPGGVSGYTF,TGTGCCACCAGTGGCCCCGGGGGCGTTAGTGGCTACACCTTC
.,TRBJ2-7,TRBV19,.,CASSSNLNEQYF,TGTGCCAGTAGTAGCAACTTGAACGAGCAGTACTTC
.,TRBJ2-2,TRBV2,.,CASRLGENTGELFF,TGTGCCAGCCGGTTGGGCGAAAACACCGGGGAGCTGTTTTTT
.,TRBJ2-3,TRBV18,.,CASSPPAAEAQSTDTQYF,TGTGCCAGCTCACCCCCCGCGGCGGAAGCGCAGAGCACAGATACGCAGTATTTT
.,TRBJ2-7,TRBV4-3,TRBD1,CASSPGTVDEQYF,TGCGCCAGCAGCCCCGGGACAGTAGACGAGCAGTACTTC
.,TRBJ1-5,TRBV7-2,.,CASSLWAGASNQPQHF,TGTGCCAGCAGCTTATGGGCAGGGGCGAGCAATCAGCCCCAGCATTTT